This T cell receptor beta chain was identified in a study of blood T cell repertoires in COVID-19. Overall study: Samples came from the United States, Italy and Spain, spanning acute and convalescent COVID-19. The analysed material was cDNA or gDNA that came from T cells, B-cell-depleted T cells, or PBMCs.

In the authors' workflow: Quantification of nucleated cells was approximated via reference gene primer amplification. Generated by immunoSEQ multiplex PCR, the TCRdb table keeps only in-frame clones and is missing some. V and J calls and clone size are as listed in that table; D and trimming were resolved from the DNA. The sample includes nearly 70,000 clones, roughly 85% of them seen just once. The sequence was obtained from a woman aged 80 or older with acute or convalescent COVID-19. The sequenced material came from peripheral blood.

CDR3 loop: CASSEILGGGRGRHEQYF. The CDR3 nucleotides are TGTGCCAGCAGTGAAATTCTTGGGGGGGGCAGGGGGCGTCACGAGCAGTACTTC. The chain links TRBV6-1 to TRBJ2-7; TRBD1 is a possible D gene (8 bases). CDR1 MNHNS and CDR2 SASEGT come from the germline V gene. V was cut by 2 bases and J by 5 bases, with 25 bases left in between. This CDR3 has 18 amino acids.